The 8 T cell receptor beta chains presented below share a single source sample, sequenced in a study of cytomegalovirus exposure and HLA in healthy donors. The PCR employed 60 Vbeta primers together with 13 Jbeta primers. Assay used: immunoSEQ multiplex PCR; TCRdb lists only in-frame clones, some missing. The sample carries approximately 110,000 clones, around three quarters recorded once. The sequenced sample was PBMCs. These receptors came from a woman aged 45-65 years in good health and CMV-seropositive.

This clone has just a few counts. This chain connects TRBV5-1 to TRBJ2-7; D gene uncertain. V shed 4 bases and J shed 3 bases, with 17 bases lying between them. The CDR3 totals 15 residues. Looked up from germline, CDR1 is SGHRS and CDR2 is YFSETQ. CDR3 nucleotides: TGCGCCAGCAGCCCTGGTGCAGCGAGGTACTACGAGCAGTACTTC. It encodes CASSPGAARYYEQYF.

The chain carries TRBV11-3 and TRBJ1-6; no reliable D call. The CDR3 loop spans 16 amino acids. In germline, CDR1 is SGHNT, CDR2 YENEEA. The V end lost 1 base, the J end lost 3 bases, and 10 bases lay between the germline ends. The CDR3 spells CASSLGADYYNSPLHF. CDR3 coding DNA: TGTGCCAGCAGCTTAGGCGCGGATTACTATAATTCACCCCTCCACTTT.

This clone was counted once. CDR3 loop: CASSRGQGNQPQHF. The CDR3 nucleotides read TGTGCCAGCAGCCGCGGACAGGGCAATCAGCCCCAGCATTTT. This chain uses TRBV5-6 with TRBJ1-5; 7 nucleotides agree with TRBD1. This CDR3 comprises 14 residues. Germline V gene lookup returns CDR1 SGHDT and CDR2 YYEEEE. J gave up 2 bases and V 4 bases, and 3 bases lay outside the gene matches.

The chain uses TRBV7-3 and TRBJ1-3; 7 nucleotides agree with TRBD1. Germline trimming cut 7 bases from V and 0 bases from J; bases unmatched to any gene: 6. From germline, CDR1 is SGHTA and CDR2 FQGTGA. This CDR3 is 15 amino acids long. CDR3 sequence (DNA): TGTGCCAGCACCTGGGACAGCAACTCTGGAAACACCATATATTTT. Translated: CASTWDSNSGNTIYF.

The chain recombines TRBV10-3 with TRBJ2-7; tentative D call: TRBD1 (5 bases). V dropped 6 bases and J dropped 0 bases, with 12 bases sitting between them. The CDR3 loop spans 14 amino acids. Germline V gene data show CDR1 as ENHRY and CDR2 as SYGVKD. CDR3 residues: CAIRKQGASYEQYF. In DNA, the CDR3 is TGTGCCATCAGGAAACAAGGGGCCTCCTACGAGCAGTACTTC.

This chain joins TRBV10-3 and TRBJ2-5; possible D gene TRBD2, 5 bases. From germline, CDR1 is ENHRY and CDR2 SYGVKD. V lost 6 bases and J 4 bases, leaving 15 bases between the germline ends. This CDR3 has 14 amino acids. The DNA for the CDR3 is TGTGCCATCAGCGGCGGGTCGAAGGGAGAGACCCAGTACTTC. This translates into CAISGGSKGETQYF.

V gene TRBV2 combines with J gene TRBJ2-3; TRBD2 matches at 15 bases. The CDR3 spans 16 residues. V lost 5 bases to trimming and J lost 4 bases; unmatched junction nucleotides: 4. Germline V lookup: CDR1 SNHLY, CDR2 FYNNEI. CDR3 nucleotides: TGTGCCAGCAGTTTGGGACTAGCGGGGGGCGCAGATACGCAGTATTTT. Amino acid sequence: CASSLGLAGGADTQYF.

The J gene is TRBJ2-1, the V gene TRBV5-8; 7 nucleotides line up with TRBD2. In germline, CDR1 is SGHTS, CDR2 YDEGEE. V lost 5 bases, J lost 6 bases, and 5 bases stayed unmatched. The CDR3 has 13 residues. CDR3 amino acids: CASRPTSANEQFF. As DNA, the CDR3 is TGTGCCAGCAGGCCCACTAGCGCCAATGAGCAGTTCTTC.